Below, one TCR beta chain is given with its context. The source of the sample is a study of blood T cell repertoires in COVID-19. Some clones are missing from TCRdb's copy, which holds only in-frame ones; the method was immunoSEQ multiplex PCR. Among approximately 300,000 clones listed, around 90% were seen once. The CDR3 is 14 amino acids. Looked up from germline, CDR1 is SGHVS and CDR2 is FNYEAQ. V trimming: 10 bases; J trimming: 10 bases; junction bases outside the gene matches: 12. Donors were grouped by their self-reported clinical history. The origin of this receptor is a woman younger than 35 with acute COVID-19. The chain is built from TRBV7-6 and TRBJ2-1; TRBD2 aligns across 11 bases. Sequenced input: PBMCs or T cells enriched from blood (not recorded which). The CDR3 DNA reads as TGTGCCACCTCATCCCTAGCGGGAGGTCGGGAGCAGTTCTTC. It codes for CATSSLAGGREQFF.